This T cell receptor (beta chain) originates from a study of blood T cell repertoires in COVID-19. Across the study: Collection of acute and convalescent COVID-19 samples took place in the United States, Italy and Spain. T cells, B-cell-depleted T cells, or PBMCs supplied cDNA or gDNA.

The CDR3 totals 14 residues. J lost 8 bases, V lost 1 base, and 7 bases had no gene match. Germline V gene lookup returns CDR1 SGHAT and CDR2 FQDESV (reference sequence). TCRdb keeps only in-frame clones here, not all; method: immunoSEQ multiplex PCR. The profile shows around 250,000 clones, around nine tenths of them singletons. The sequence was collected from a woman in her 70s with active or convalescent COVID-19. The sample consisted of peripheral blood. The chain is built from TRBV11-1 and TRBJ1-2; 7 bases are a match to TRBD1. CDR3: CASSLERGGAGYTF. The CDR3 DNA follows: TGTGCCAGCAGCTTAGAGAGAGGGGGCGCGGGCTACACCTTC.